This TCR beta chain is from a study of T cell repertoires in cytomegalovirus infection. Across the study: CMV infection plus the matching HLA type was flagged by public TCR beta signatures.

TCRdb re-analysed the reads in MiXCR, keeping a single row per CDR3 protein. The data hold approximately 43,000 distinct CDR3 sequences, with approximately 22% observed a single time. The CDR3 totals 15 residues. The ends lost 0 bases at V and 7 bases at J; junction bases unmatched: 6. Germline CDR1 reads SEHNR; CDR2 reads FQNEAQ (reference sequence). This clonotype was counted a few times. The antigen is unknown. This sequence was found in a human donor in good health (CMV status not recorded). Some clones in this sample may be carry-over from other donors' samples. This chain uses TRBV7-9 with TRBJ2-7; TRBD2 matches at 10 bases. Sequencing was performed on PBMCs, sequenced either directly or after in vitro stimulation (not recorded which). The CDR3 coding sequence is TGTGCCAGCAGCTTAGCAGTTAGCGGGAGGACTGAGCAGTACTTC. Its translation: CASSLAVSGRTEQYF.